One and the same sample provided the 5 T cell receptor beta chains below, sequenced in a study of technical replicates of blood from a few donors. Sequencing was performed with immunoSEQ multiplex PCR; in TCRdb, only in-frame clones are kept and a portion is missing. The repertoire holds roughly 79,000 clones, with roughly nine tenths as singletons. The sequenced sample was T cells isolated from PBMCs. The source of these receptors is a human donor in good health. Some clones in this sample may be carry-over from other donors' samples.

CDR3 nucleotide sequence: TGCGCCAGCAGTGAGGGGCCCTATGGCTACACCTTC. Its protein is CASSEGPYGYTF. V is TRBV10-1 and J is TRBJ1-2; D is undetermined. CDR1 is WNHNN and CDR2 is SYGVQD in the germline V gene (reference sequence). V dropped 2 bases and J dropped 4 bases, with 5 bases sitting between them. The CDR3 extends over 12 amino acids.

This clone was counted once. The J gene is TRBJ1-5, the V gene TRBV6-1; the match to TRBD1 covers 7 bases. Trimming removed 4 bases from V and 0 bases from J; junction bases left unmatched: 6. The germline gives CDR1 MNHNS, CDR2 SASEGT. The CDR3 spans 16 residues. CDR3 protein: CASSGIGGNSNQPQHF. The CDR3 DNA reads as TGTGCCAGCAGTGGCATAGGGGGCAATAGCAATCAGCCCCAGCATTTT.

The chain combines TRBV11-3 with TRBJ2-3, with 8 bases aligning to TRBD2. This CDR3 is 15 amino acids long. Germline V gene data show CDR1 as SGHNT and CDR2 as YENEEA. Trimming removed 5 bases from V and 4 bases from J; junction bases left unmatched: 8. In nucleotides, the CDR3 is TGTGCCAGCAGCCCCGGACTAGCTACCCCAGATACGCAGTATTTT. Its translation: CASSPGLATPDTQYF. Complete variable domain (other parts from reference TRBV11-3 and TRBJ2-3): EAGVVQSPRYKIIEKKQPVAFWCNPISGHNTLYWYLQNLGQGPELLIRYENEEAVDDSQLPKDRFSAERLKGVDSTLKIQPAELGDSAVYLCASSPGLATPDTQYFGPGTRLTVL.

CDR3 loop: CASQGMTGELFF. The CDR3 DNA reads as TGTGCCAGTCAGGGTATGACCGGGGAGCTGTTTTTT. The rearrangement uses TRBV28 and TRBJ2-2; D possibly corresponds to TRBD1 (5 bases). The V end was cut by 9 bases, the J end by 5 bases, with 10 bases between. The CDR3 extends over 12 amino acids. Per the germline V gene, CDR1 is MDHEN and CDR2 is SYDVKM.

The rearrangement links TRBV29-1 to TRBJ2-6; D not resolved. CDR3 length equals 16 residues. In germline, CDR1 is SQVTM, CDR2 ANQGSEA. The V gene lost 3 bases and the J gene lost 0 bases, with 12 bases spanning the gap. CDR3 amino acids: CSVERQTFSGANVLTF. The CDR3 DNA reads TGCAGCGTTGAGAGACAAACCTTCTCTGGGGCCAACGTCCTGACTTTC.